The present T cell receptor beta chain was sequenced within a study of shared clonotypes between healthy human individuals. Every contributor of samples was a Caucasian grown-up residing in Nashville, Tennessee. Here immunoSEQ multiplex PCR was the method, and the copy in TCRdb shows in-frame clones only, minus some. The sample shows 1,400,000 or so clones, 98% of them seen only once. Germline V gene sequence: CDR1 WSHSY, CDR2 SAAADI. Trimming stripped 5 bases from V and 1 base from J, with 9 bases between. There are 14 residues in the CDR3. The chain has TRBV10-2 and TRBJ2-4; D uncertain. The sequence derives from a man younger than 40 in good health. The material sequenced was naive CD4+ T cells sorted from blood. Subset of the sample: CD45RA+ positively selected. The CDR3 region is CASSLQLAKNIQYF. The CDR3 nucleotides read TGCGCCAGCAGTTTACAATTGGCCAAAAACATTCAGTACTTC.